The clone carrying this T cell receptor (beta chain) showed up just a few times. This table comes from immunoSEQ multiplex PCR, and its TCRdb copy is limited to in-frame clones, with some not included. The sample consists of roughly 42,000 clones, about 69% of them appearing once. These data are taken from a study of cytotoxic CD8 clonotypes in ibrutinib-treated CLL. About the research overall: Average yields of roughly 260,000 productive templates and approximately 94,000 productive rearrangements characterized the samples.

Germline V lookup: CDR1 SNHLY, CDR2 FYNNEI. The CDR3 is 13 residues long. The J segment lost 5 bases and the V segment lost 5 bases, leaving 5 bases of the junction unmatched. The chain carries TRBV2 and TRBJ2-5; TRBD1 agrees at 7 bases. The sample in question was PBMCs, obtained after 24 months of ibrutinib treatment. This clonotype originated in a human donor with chronic lymphocytic leukemia. The CDR3 spells CASSSRGSETQYF. DNA for the CDR3: TGTGCCAGCAGTTCCAGGGGGAGCGAGACCCAGTACTTC.